This T cell receptor (beta chain) was obtained from a study of B cell selection in AIRE deficiency. About this clone itself: Its specificity is unknown.

The CDR3 is 15 amino acids. Germline V gives CDR1 LNHDA, CDR2 SQIVND (reference sequence). Between the trimmed V and J ends, which lost 5 bases and 5 bases, there was a span of 18 bases. Conventional CD4 T cells were sorted as CD4+CD127+ cells. Method: immunoSEQ multiplex PCR; TCRdb's copy keeps in-frame clones and lacks some. The repertoire includes 25,000 to 30,000 clones, roughly 95% of them detected once, and around 0.26% sits in the top ten. Whole-study results and caveats: Approximately 31% of healthy-shared Treg sequences were found among patient Tconv cells.

This clonotype was obtained from a human donor in good health. The chain combines TRBV19 with TRBJ1-1, with a weak D call TRBD1 (6 bases). Sequenced input: CD4+CD127+ conventional T cells sorted from PBMCs. CDR3 loop: CASSPRGGGWTEAFF. The CDR3 bases are TGTGCCAGTAGTCCCCGGGGGGGCGGATGGACTGAAGCTTTCTTT.